This record covers a single T cell receptor (beta chain). Original processing methods: Using reference gene primer amplification, nucleated cell counts were estimated. Data came from immunoSEQ multiplex PCR; TCRdb stores just in-frame clones and leaves some out. D and trimming come from the DNA, and the V and J calls and clone size come from that table. This sample has under 95,000 clones, with about 88% found just once. The CDR3 has 14 amino acids. V trimming: 6 bases; J trimming: 3 bases; junction bases outside the gene matches: 5. Germline CDR1 reads MNHEY; CDR2 reads SVGAGI. This entry is derived from a study of blood T cell repertoires in COVID-19. Study overall: The origin of the acute and convalescent COVID-19 samples was the United States, Italy and Spain. Nucleic acid was either cDNA or gDNA, and it came from T cells, B-cell-depleted T cells, or PBMCs.

V gene TRBV6-5 combines with J gene TRBJ1-3, with 7 bases aligning to TRBD1. Sequenced input: peripheral blood. The origin of this receptor is a human donor in a cohort sampled during active COVID-19. For the CDR3, the DNA is TGTGCCAGCAGGACGACAGGGATTGGAAACACCATATATTTT. It translates to CASRTTGIGNTIYF.